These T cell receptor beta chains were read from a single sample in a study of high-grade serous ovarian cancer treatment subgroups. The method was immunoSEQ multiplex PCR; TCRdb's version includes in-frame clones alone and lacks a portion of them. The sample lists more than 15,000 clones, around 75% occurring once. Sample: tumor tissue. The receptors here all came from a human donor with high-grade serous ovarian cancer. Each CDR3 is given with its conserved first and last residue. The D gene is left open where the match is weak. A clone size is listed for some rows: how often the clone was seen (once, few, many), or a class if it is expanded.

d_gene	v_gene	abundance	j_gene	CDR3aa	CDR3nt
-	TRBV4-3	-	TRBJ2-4	CASSQRQGIAKNIQYF	TGCGCCAGCAGCCAAAGGCAGGGGATAGCCAAAAACATTCAGTACTTC
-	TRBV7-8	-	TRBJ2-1	CASSLDRVSHNEQFF	TGTGCCAGCAGCTTAGACAGGGTGTCCCACAATGAGCAGTTCTTC
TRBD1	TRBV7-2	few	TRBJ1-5	CASSFGTGNQPQHF	TGTGCCAGCAGCTTTGGGACAGGCAATCAGCCCCAGCATTTT
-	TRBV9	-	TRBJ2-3	CASSGQLGGTDTQYF	TGTGCCAGCAGCGGCCAATTAGGGGGCACAGATACGCAGTATTTT
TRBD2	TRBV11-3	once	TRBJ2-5	CASSLVLAGIQETQYF	TGTGCCAGCAGCTTAGTCCTAGCGGGAATCCAAGAGACCCAGTACTTC
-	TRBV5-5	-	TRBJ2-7	CASRRGGSDREQYF	TGTGCCAGCAGGCGGGGAGGTAGCGATAGGGAGCAGTACTTC
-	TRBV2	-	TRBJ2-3	CASSDGAGDTQYF	TGTGCCAGCTCAGATGGGGCGGGAGATACGCAGTATTTT
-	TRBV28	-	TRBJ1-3	CASSKDSSGNTIYF	TGTGCCAGCAGTAAAGACAGCTCTGGAAACACCATATATTTT
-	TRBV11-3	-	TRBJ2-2	CASSLYGTTGELFF	TGTGCCAGCAGCTTATACGGGACAACCGGGGAGCTGTTTTTT
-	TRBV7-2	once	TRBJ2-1	CASSLALGLQNEQFF	TGTGCCAGCAGCTTAGCGCTGGGCCTTCAGAATGAGCAGTTCTTC
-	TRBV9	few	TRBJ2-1	CASSVAPGRYNEQFF	TGTGCCAGCAGCGTAGCTCCGGGAAGGTACAATGAGCAGTTCTTC
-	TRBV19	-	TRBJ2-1	CASSMVTHHNEQFF	TGTGCCAGTAGTATGGTGACCCATCACAATGAGCAGTTCTTC
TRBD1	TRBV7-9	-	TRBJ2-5	CASSLSAGQGETQYF	TGTGCCAGCAGCTTATCGGCGGGACAGGGGGAGACCCAGTACTTC
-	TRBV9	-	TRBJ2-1	CASSVAFGGISSYNEQFF	TGTGCCAGCAGCGTAGCCTTTGGGGGGATAAGCTCCTACAATGAGCAGTTCTTC
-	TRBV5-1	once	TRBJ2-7	CASSFAFAGAYEQYF	TGCGCCAGCAGCTTCGCTTTTGCAGGAGCCTACGAGCAGTACTTC
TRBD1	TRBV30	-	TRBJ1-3	CAWSRDRGFRGSGNTIYF	TGTGCCTGGAGCCGGGACAGAGGGTTTAGGGGCTCTGGAAACACCATATATTTT
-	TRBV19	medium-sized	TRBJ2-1	CASSIQGGYNSYNEQFF	TGTGCCAGTAGTATTCAGGGAGGTTACAACTCCTACAATGAGCAGTTCTTC
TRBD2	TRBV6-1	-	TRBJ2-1	CASSRTSGFFNEQFF	TGTGCCAGCAGTAGGACTAGCGGATTTTTCAATGAGCAGTTCTTC
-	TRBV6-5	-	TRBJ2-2	CASRDPGGTGELFF	TGTGCCAGCAGGGACCCCGGAGGGACCGGGGAGCTGTTTTTT
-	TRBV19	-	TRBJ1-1	CASSIQGRGTEAFF	TGTGCCAGTAGTATACAGGGCCGGGGGACTGAAGCTTTCTTT
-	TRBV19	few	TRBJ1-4	CASRYRERNEKLFF	TGTGCCAGTAGGTACAGAGAGCGGAATGAAAAACTGTTTTTT
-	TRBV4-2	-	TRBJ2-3	CASSQDLSWGTDTQYF	TGTGCCAGCAGCCAAGATCTCTCCTGGGGCACAGATACGCAGTATTTT
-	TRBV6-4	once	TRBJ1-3	CASTFHLSSGNTIYF	TGTGCCAGCACGTTTCACTTAAGCTCTGGAAACACCATATATTTT
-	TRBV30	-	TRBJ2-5	CAWSVPGAGETQYF	TGTGCCTGGAGTGTACCGGGGGCCGGGGAGACCCAGTACTTC
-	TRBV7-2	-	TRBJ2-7	CASSLGALSSYEQYF	TGTGCCAGCAGCTTAGGGGCCTTAAGCTCCTACGAGCAGTACTTC
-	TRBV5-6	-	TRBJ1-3	CASSGTGSSGNTIYF	TGTGCCAGCAGCGGAACAGGTAGCTCTGGAAACACCATATATTTT
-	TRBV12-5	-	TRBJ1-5	CASGLDSYSNQPQHF	TGTGCTAGTGGTTTGGACAGTTATAGCAATCAGCCCCAGCATTTT
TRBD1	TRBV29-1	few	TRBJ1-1	CSGDRGSTEAFF	TGCAGCGGGGACAGGGGGAGCACTGAAGCTTTCTTT
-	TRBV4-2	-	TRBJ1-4	CASSLRDSSRDNEKLFF	TGTGCCAGCAGCTTACGGGACTCTTCTCGGGATAATGAAAAACTGTTTTTT
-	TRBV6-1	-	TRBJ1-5	CASSDPGHLGQPQHF	TGTGCCAGCAGTGATCCGGGTCACCTGGGACAGCCCCAGCATTTT
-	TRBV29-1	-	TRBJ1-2	CSFRIPGGYGYTF	TGCAGCTTTCGAATACCGGGGGGCTATGGCTACACCTTC
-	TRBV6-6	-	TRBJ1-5	CASSNGQPQHF	TGTGCCAGCTCGAACGGTCAGCCCCAGCATTTT
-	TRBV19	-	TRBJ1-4	CASSIQGGERKLFF	TGTGCCAGTAGTATACAGGGTGGTGAAAGAAAACTGTTTTTT
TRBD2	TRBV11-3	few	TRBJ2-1	CASSRLLAGGPGNEQFF	TGTGCCAGCAGCAGACTTTTAGCGGGAGGCCCCGGCAATGAGCAGTTCTTC
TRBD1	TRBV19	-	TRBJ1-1	CASLGTGGSNTEAFF	TGTGCCAGCCTAGGGACAGGGGGATCGAACACTGAAGCTTTCTTT
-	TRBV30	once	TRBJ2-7	CAWGGFSRSYEQYF	TGTGCCTGGGGCGGATTCTCCCGCTCCTACGAGCAGTACTTC
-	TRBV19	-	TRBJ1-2	CASGVGASYTF	TGTGCCAGTGGTGTGGGGGCGAGCTACACCTTC
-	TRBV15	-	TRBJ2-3	CATKLELNTDTQYF	TGTGCCACCAAGTTGGAGTTAAACACAGATACGCAGTATTTT
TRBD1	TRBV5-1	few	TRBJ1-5	CASSPGTVNQPQHF	TGCGCCAGCAGCCCCGGGACAGTAAATCAGCCCCAGCATTTT
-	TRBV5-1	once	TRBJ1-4	CASSSTGHNEKLFF	TGCGCCAGCAGCTCGACGGGACATAATGAAAAACTGTTTTTT